The 5 T cell receptor beta chains in this list originate from one sample, sequenced in a study of tumor and adjacent non-tumor tissue in lung cancer. No cell sorting was done before RNA was extracted from the tissue. Distant lung tissue was collected more than 3 cm away from the tumor edge. The library came from three nested PCR rounds adapted from ARM-PCR protocols. TCRdb reprocessed the multiplex PCR reads with MiXCR, giving one entry per CDR3 protein. The data contain some 80,000 distinct CDR3 sequences, around 80% of them seen just once; the ten biggest clones take up 20% to 25%. Specimen: distant non-tumor lung tissue. The receptors stem from a woman in her 50s with non-small cell lung cancer.

This clonotype was seen many times. The genes are TRBV11-2 and TRBJ2-5; D could derive from TRBD1 or TRBD2 (5 bases each). The germline V gene has CDR1 SGHAT and CDR2 FQNNGV. CDR3 length: 14 amino acids. V dropped 2 bases and J dropped 5 bases, with 12 bases sitting between them. Here the CDR3 reads CASSLLLGEETQYF. In nucleotides, the CDR3 is TGTGCCAGCAGCTTACTCCTGGGGGAGGAGACCCAGTACTTC.

Concerning this clonotype: With a much larger clone just one base away, this may be a read error. The chain employs TRBV7-9 and TRBJ2-7; 9 nucleotides line up with TRBD2. The V and J ends lost 8 bases and 5 bases, in that order; junction bases with no gene match: 7. Germline assignment: CDR1 SEHNR and CDR2 FQNEAQ (reference sequence). The CDR3 sequence is 13 residues long. CDR3 sequence reads: CASAGLASHEQYF. The CDR3 nucleotides are TGTGCCAGCGCCGGACTAGCGAGCCACGAGCAGTACTTC.

This clonotype occurred many times. In DNA, the CDR3 is TGCAGTGCTAGGGCGGCGAGTGGTGCGGGAGAGCAGTACTTC. It codes for CSARAASGAGEQYF. V and J are TRBV20-1 and TRBJ2-7, with D possibly TRBD2 on 6 matching bases. Germline loops: CDR1 DFQATT, CDR2 SNEGSKA (reference sequence). The CDR3 consists of 14 residues. Trimming left V 3 bases short and J 7 bases short, with 19 bases between.

This clonotype has just one count. One end of the junction does not line up with germline, which may come from a read error. The V and J genes are TRBV6-6 and TRBJ1-3; 7 bases match TRBD1. This CDR3 is built from 16 residues. Germline CDR1 MNHNY, CDR2 SVGAGI (reference sequence). The CDR3 nucleotides read TGTGTCAGCAGTTACGACTCAGGGGGTACTGGAAACACCATATTTTTT. It is translated as CVSSYDSGGTGNTIFF.

Notes on this clonotype: With a much larger clone just one base away, this may be a read error. In nucleotides, the CDR3 is TGTGTCAGCAGCCAAGGACGTGACTACGAGCAGTACTTC. Amino acids: CVSSQGRDYEQYF. V gene TRBV4-2 combines with J gene TRBJ2-7; D is unresolved. CDR3 length equals 13 residues. Looked up from germline, CDR1 is LGHNA and CDR2 is YNFKEQ.